This T cell receptor beta chain was obtained from a study of OX40 agonist ivuxolimab in advanced cancers. Between the trimmed V and J ends, which lost 5 bases and 2 bases, there was a span of 13 bases. Germline loops: CDR1 SNHLY, CDR2 FYNNEI. The CDR3 is made up of 15 amino acids. Data came from immunoSEQ multiplex PCR; TCRdb stores just in-frame clones and leaves some out. The sample includes tens of thousands of clones, 85% to 90% seen only once; the top ten take approximately 0.8%. Sample: CD4+ or CD8+ T cells sorted from blood, taken in a trial of the OX40 agonist ivuxolimab. This clonotype originated in an adult with an advanced solid tumor such as melanoma, head and neck, liver or kidney cancer. The chain is built from TRBV2 and TRBJ2-1, with D possibly matching TRBD1 (6 bases). For the CDR3, the DNA is TGTGCCAGCAGTCTACAGGGCCCCCCCTACAATGAGCAGTTCTTC. It encodes CASSLQGPPYNEQFF.